Listed below are T cell receptor beta chains from one sample, sequenced in a study of blood T cell repertoires in COVID-19. Generated by immunoSEQ multiplex PCR, the TCRdb table keeps only in-frame clones and is missing some. Of approximately 190,000 clones in the sample, about 88% were seen once. Sequencing was performed on peripheral blood. The source is a woman aged 40 to 50 who had recovered from COVID-19. Both conserved end residues are part of each CDR3. The D gene is left open where the match is weak. Size is stated for part of the rows, as once, few or many counts, or as a class when the clone is expanded.

j_gene,d_gene,v_gene,abundance,CDR3nt,CDR3aa
TRBJ2-7,.,TRBV6-5,.,TGTGCCAGCAGCGATACAGGGTTTTGGCAGTACTTC,CASSDTGFWQYF
TRBJ1-2,TRBD1,TRBV5-6,.,TGTGCCAGCAGCTTGGAGACAGGGGGTAGTAGGAACTATGGCTACACCTTC,CASSLETGGSRNYGYTF
TRBJ2-1,TRBD1,TRBV28,.,TGTGCCAGCAGTCCACGGACAGGGCATGAGCAGTTCTTC,CASSPRTGHEQFF
TRBJ1-1,TRBD1,TRBV6-5,once,TGTGCCAGCAGGCAACAGGGGGACACTGAAGCTTTCTTT,CASRQQGDTEAFF
TRBJ1-5,.,TRBV15,once,TGTGCCACCAGCAGAGATTCTAACGTTCGGAATCAGCCCCAGCATTTT,CATSRDSNVRNQPQHF
TRBJ2-2,TRBD2,TRBV30,.,TGTGCCTGGGCGCCGGGACTAGGAGGCCCCGGGGAGCTGTTTTTT,CAWAPGLGGPGELFF
TRBJ2-5,TRBD2,TRBV28,.,TGTGCCAGCAGTTTACCCTGGACTAGCGGGTACCAAGAGACCCAGTACTTC,CASSLPWTSGYQETQYF
TRBJ1-4,.,TRBV5-1,.,TGCGCCAGCAGCCCACATTATAATGAAAAACTGTTTTTT,CASSPHYNEKLFF
TRBJ2-6,.,TRBV19,once,TGTGCCAGTAGTATAGGAAAAGGGGTCAGTGGGGCCAACGTCCTGACTTTC,CASSIGKGVSGANVLTF
TRBJ1-2,TRBD1,TRBV19,once,TGTGCCAGTAGTACTCGGACAGGGTCGCACTATGGCTACACCTTC,CASSTRTGSHYGYTF
TRBJ2-1,TRBD2,TRBV7-2,few,TGTGCCAGCAGCCCCCAAGCGGGAGTAGGGGAGCAGTTCTTC,CASSPQAGVGEQFF
TRBJ1-5,TRBD1,TRBV6-1,.,TGTGCCAGCAGTGAGTACCCGGGACAGGGGGACCAGCCCCAGCATTTT,CASSEYPGQGDQPQHF
TRBJ1-2,TRBD1,TRBV19,.,TGTGCCAGTAGACGGGACAGGGAATCGCCGTACACCTTC,CASRRDRESPYTF
TRBJ2-7,TRBD1,TRBV2,few,TGTGCCAGCAGTGACCGTAGGGACAGGGTGCGGGAGCAGTACTTC,CASSDRRDRVREQYF